This T cell receptor beta chain was retrieved from a study of T-cell memory formation after mild COVID-19. Study-wide points: Some clones that responded were present in memory (sampled pre-infection), which suggests cross-reactive memory joined. Shrinking CD4+ clones resided mostly in CM and EM, and CD8+ ones in EMRA. Clones shrinking between day 15 and 85 showed a balanced CD4/CD8 split, and those that grew later tilted toward CD4+. Confirmation was lacking for SARS-CoV-2 specificity of second-wave clones that peaked on day 37.

There are many counts of this clonotype. Its antigen is currently unknown. Each CDR3 protein gets one entry after TCRdb re-called the 5' RACE reads with MiXCR. Among hundreds of thousands of distinct CDR3 sequences, around 17% were seen once, and the ten largest hold 20% to 25%. Per germline, CDR1 SGHRS and CDR2 YFSETQ. V lost 5 bases, J lost 7 bases, and 21 bases lay in between. This CDR3 is 15 amino acids long. The TCR comes from a man between 18 and 35 years old who had mild COVID-19 (a few samples of this study predate the infection). Cell type and time point are not known. Specimen: PBMCs or a T cell subset sorted from them (not recorded which). The chain joins TRBV5-1 to TRBJ1-1, with D perhaps matching TRBD1 (5 bases). The CDR3 coding sequence is TGCGCCAGCAGACATAGCGCCGGGACGGCGAATGAAGCTTTCTTT. It yields the protein CASRHSAGTANEAFF. Complete variable domain (other parts from reference TRBV5-1 and TRBJ1-1): KAGVTQTPRYLIKTRGQQVTLSCSPISGHRSVSWYQQTPGQGLQFLFEYFSETQRNKGNFPGRFSGRQFSNSRSEMNVSTLELGDSALYLCASRHSAGTANEAFFGQGTRLTVV.